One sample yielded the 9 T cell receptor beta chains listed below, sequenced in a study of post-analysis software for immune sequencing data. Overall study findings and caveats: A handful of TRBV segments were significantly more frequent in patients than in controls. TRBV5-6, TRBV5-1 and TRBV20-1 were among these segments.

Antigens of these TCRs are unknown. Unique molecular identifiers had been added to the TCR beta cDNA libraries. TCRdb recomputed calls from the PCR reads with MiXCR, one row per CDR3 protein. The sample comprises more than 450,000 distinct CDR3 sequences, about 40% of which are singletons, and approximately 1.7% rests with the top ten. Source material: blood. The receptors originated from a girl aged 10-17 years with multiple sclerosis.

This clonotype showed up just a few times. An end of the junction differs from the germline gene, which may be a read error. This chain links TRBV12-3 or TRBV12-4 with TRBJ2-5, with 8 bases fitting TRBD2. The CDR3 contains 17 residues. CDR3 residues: CASSLDRLAPPQGTQYF. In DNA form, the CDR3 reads TGTGCCAGCAGTTTAGATCGACTAGCGCCACCCCAAGGGACCCAGTACTTC.

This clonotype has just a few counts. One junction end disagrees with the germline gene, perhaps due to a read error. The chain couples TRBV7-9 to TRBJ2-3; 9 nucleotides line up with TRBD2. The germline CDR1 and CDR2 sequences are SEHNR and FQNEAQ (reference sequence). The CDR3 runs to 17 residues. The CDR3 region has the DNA TGTGCCGGCAGTTCAGCCCGACTAGCGGTACTGGGGGGTACGCAGTATTTT. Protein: CAGSSARLAVLGGTQYF.

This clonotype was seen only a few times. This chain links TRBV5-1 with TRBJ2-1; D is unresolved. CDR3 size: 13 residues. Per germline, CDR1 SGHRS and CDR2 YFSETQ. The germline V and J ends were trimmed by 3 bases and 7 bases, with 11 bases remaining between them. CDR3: CASSYRSENEQFF. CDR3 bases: TGCGCCAGCAGCTACCGTAGTGAGAATGAGCAGTTCTTC.

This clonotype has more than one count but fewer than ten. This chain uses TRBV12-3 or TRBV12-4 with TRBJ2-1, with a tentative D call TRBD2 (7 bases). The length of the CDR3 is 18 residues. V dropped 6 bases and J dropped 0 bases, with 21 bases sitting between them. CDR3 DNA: TGTGCCAGCAGCGATTGGAGGGGGGGAGGAGCCTCCTACAATGAGCAGTTCTTC. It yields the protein CASSDWRGGGASYNEQFF.

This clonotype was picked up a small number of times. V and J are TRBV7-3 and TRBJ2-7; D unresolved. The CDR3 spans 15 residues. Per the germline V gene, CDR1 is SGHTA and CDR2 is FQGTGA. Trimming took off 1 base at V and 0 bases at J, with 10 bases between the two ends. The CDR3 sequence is CASSLKPGSSYEQYF. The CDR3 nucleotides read TGTGCCAGCAGCTTAAAGCCTGGCAGCTCCTACGAGCAGTACTTC.

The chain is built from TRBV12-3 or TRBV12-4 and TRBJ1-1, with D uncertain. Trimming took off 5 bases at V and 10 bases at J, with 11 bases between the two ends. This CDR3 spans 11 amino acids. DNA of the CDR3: TGTGCCAGCAGTCCCGGTTGGATAGCTTTCTTT. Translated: CASSPGWIAFF.

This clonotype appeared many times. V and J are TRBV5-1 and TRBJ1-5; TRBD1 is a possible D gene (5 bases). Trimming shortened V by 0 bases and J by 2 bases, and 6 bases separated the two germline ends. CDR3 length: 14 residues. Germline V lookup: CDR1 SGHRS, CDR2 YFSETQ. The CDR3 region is CASSLVGGNQPQHF. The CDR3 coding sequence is TGCGCCAGCAGCTTGGTAGGGGGCAATCAGCCCCAGCATTTT.

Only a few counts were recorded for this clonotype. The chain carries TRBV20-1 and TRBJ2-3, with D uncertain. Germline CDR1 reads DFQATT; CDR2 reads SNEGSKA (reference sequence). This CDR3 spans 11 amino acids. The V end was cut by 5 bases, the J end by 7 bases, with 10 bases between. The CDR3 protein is CSAWPQNTQYF. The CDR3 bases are TGCAGTGCTTGGCCCCAGAATACGCAGTATTTT.

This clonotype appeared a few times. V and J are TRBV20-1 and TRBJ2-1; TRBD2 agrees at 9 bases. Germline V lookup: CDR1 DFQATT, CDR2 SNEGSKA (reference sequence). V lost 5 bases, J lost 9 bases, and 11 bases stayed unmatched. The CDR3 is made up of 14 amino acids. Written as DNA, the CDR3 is TGCAGTGCTGGAACTGGCGGGGGGGCCTTTGAGCAGTTCTTC. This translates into CSAGTGGGAFEQFF.